This T cell receptor (beta chain) was retrieved from a study of blood T cell repertoires in COVID-19. Study-level background: PBMCs, B-cell-depleted T cells, or T cells were the source of the cDNA or gDNA that made up the material.

Two negative PCRs, clearance, or symptom resolution had been documented for recovered Cohort 3 donors. In the original analysis: Scientists estimated how many nucleated cells there were by amplifying reference gene primers. Measured with immunoSEQ multiplex PCR; TCRdb has only the in-frame clones, and not every one. That table furnishes V, J and clone size, whereas the DNA furnished D and trimming. This sample has a few hundred thousand clones; roughly 90% occur once, and the top ten carry approximately 3.1%. The CDR3 runs 15 residues. The V end lost 6 bases, the J end lost 4 bases, and 16 bases lay between the germline ends. Germline lookup yields CDR1 MNHEY and CDR2 SVGAGI.

The J gene is TRBJ2-1, the V gene TRBV6-5, with D tentatively TRBD2 (7 bases). Sample: PBMCs or T cells enriched from blood (not recorded which). The TCR sequence derives from a woman aged 25 to 39 who had recovered from COVID-19. CDR3 sequence reads: CASRGGGGAYNEQFF. The CDR3 DNA follows: TGTGCCAGCAGGGGGGGAGGGGGAGCATACAATGAGCAGTTCTTC.